This record concerns one T cell receptor (beta chain) sequence. Its antigen has not been determined. Base qualities are not at hand, and no much larger clone is one base apart. The cohort was made up of under 800 healthy bone marrow donors. At the time of sampling, every cohort member was nominally healthy, though immune exposures that went unrecorded were likely present. The donor tested CMV seronegative, placing the donor among the 350 or so seronegative members of the cohort. A peripheral blood sample was collected from each donor, and TCR beta sequencing was performed on peripheral blood mononuclear cells. The Qiagen DNeasy Blood Extraction Kit was used to extract genomic DNA from the blood cell samples. The sample is drawn from a study of cytomegalovirus exposure and HLA in healthy donors (dated by TCRdb to the late 2010s). The study in broad terms: In an earlier analysis of about 560 of the donors, 250 to 300 Gb of sequence data and just under 120 million unique TCR beta sequences from roughly 180 million T cells were reported. Class I and class II HLA loci were covered by the typing at four-digit resolution. The study was designed to test whether signatures of past pathogen exposure could be identified by cataloging public T cell receptors. Rather than drawing on any new phenotypic data, the later analysis identified candidate immune exposures from TCR beta sequences and the way those sequences occurred across donors. Every discovery cohort repertoire had been produced on one sequencing platform. The number of donors typed differed by locus, with about 629-630 for A, B, C, DRB1 and DQB1, around 520 for DQA1, under 610 for DPA1, and about 450 for DPB1. The T cell repertoires of 666 subjects were profiled by immunosequencing and related to cytomegalovirus serostatus. To predict cytomegalovirus infection status, the study brought together high-throughput TCR immunosequencing, statistical association of individual TCRs with disease status, and machine learning. Along with the approximately 700-subject first cohort, a separate validation cohort of 120 different subjects was used. Donor age, sex, ethnicity and CMV serostatus were compiled alongside the repertoire data. Among about 370 genotyped donors of the cohort, an average of approximately 240,000 unique TCR beta nucleotide sequences was sequenced per donor, of which 15% to 20% were non-productive. A later genetic analysis took genome-wide SNP genotypes for about 65% of the 666 donors and used that subset as a discovery cohort. A later analysis re-analyzed previously published TCR beta repertoires from 650 to 800 donors and added high-resolution HLA genotyping to study TCR occurrence patterns. About five DR-DQ haplotypes were treated as single units for association and clustering because of strong linkage in the cohort. In an earlier analysis of 587 of the donors, high-throughput TCR beta sequencing was used to judge whether each TCR beta V gene segment behaved as functional or pseudogenic. Among the roughly 410 genotyped donors, approximately 77% belonged to the genetic ancestry cluster associated with self-reported Caucasian donors. Around 320 gigabases of sequencing data and 70 million to 100 million unique TCR sequences were included in an early release covering about 620 HLA-typed donors.

What the study reported, not specific to this receptor: A later analysis reported that several top co-occurrence clusters appeared linked to parvovirus B19, influenza, CMV and Epstein-Barr virus. The 87-base-pair reads could not distinguish some IMGT-functional V segments, including TRBV6-2 and TRBV6-3, so those segments were excluded. In this cohort, only TCR beta chains were sequenced, and detectable features were limited by the absence of alpha or paired-chain data. A cluster of highly shared sequence variants was judged likely to represent a technical artifact of the sequencing pipeline. A later analysis found that TCR association rates varied across HLA loci, with DRB1 alleles showing the most associated TCRs and HLA-C alleles the fewest. A further reported finding was that TCR beta sequences accurately predicted the HLA-A and HLA-B alleles for most subjects in the first cohort. Most TCR sequences were observed very rarely across donors, whereas some public TCRs were present in many individuals. A later genetic analysis reported fewer N-insertions in productive TCRs among donors in an Asian-associated ancestry cluster than the approximately 670-donor mean. In a later analysis, most CMV-associated TCR beta chains were found to appear HLA-restricted, with HLA associations seemingly driven largely by CMV exposure. A later analysis associated 15,000 to 20,000 TCR beta sequences with specific HLA alleles at a false discovery rate of 0.05. When HLA alleles, especially DR and DQ, strongly co-occurred, attributing TCR associations to individual alleles was difficult. The authors suggested that the approach could potentially be generalized to other disease states and immunological phenotypes. A later genetic analysis associated a missense DCLRE1C variant with V-gene and J-gene trimming of TCR beta chains, and an independent cohort replicated the association. The classifier was reported to diagnose cytomegalovirus status with high specificity and sensitivity in both the original and validation cohorts. Broadly in line with IMGT annotations, most TCR beta V segments showed up in productive rearrangements about 90% or about 30% of the time in an earlier analysis of approximately 640 of the donors. A later analysis found that HLA-associated TCR beta chains were more clonally expanded and had lower generation probabilities than equally common non-associated chains. Because counts were too low, more than 15 rarely observed V segments, including chromosome 9 orphons, were left out of the earlier analysis of several hundred of the donors. Because HLA typing was missing for some donors at each locus, association tests included only the typed subset. Correlated functional status among segregating V segments might reflect linkage disequilibrium, but an unknown experimental factor could not be ruled out. Immune exposure information for the cohort was limited to CMV serostatus. The study gave a list of over 150 TCR beta chains associated with cytomegalovirus. Roughly uniform sequencing depth across donors was assumed in presence/absence analyses, although this assumption may not hold. A few of the identified cytomegalovirus-associated TCR beta chains were confirmed in vitro to be specific for cytomegalovirus antigens.

Libraries were built with the immunoSEQ multiplex PCR assay. For the multiplex PCR, a mixture combining 60 forward primers for TCR Vbeta segments and 13 reverse primers for TCR Jbeta segments was used. Amplification of the CDR3 region of rearranged TCR beta genes was performed with a multiplex PCR assay on genomic DNA. The amplified TCR beta libraries were sequenced on the Illumina HiSeq System as 87-base-pair reads. In the paper's pipeline: A later analysis tallied some 79 million unique TCR beta chains across the 700 or so repertoires, and around 12 million of those chains were shared by two or more donors. A nearest-neighbor algorithm error-corrected the raw reads and collapsed the reads into unique sequences, merging closely related sequences to remove PCR and sequencing errors. Alignment of CDR3 sequences to IMGT reference sequences was used to assign V, D and J gene segments. For a sequence to be retained, a match of at least six nucleotides to both a V gene segment and a J gene segment was required. A rearrangement counted as productive if the CDR3 had no stop codons and remained in frame with V and J, and every other rearrangement counted as non-productive. Following IMGT convention, CDR3 was defined as the stretch from the second conserved V-encoded cysteine to the conserved J-encoded phenylalanine. The earlier analysis of roughly 590 of the donors excluded any sequence lacking an unambiguous match to a single V gene segment. An earlier analysis of fewer than 650 of the donors classified V segments as functional when productive rearrangements were above 56.7% and as segregating when the standard deviation between donors was above 5%. A statistical classification framework was built for diagnosing cytomegalovirus status from the catalog of TCR beta chain sequences. In a later analysis, V and J genes were assigned by comparing TCR nucleotide sequences against IMGT/GENE-DB human TR gene sequences. The TCRdist pipeline was used in a later analysis to assign CDR3 sequences and most-parsimonious VDJ recombination scenarios. In a later analysis, every TCR beta chain was defined by the combination of its CDR3 amino acid sequence and its V-gene family, and reads without a unique V-gene family were dropped. A later analysis removed several hundred highly shared, low-generation-probability nucleotide sequences to deal with suspected cross-contamination and a sequencing artifact. For each public chain, a later analysis derived a clonal expansion index from normalized ranks of inferred template counts within each repertoire. In a later analysis, generation probabilities were computed using a VDJ recombination model fitted to out-of-frame rearrangements, and the results were checked against IGoR. Hypergeometric tests were used in a later analysis to score TCR-TCR, TCR-HLA and TCR-CMV co-occurrence, with a repertoire-size bias correction applied to the TCR pairs. A later analysis estimated false discovery rates by permuting HLA or CMV assignments 20 times. A later analysis grouped co-occurring TCRs with DBSCAN, adding TCRdist sequence similarity when clustering within HLA-allele-positive subsets. Repertoires with fewer than 30,000 or more than 120,000 public chains were left out of co-occurrence clustering, as were five repertoires with anomalous nucleotide sharing. TCRdb took this table from immuneACCESS and kept in-frame rearrangements with V and J called. Such tables lack part of the clones; where checked against another copy, unresolved V genes explain under half of the gap, and the rest is unexplained. Clone size and the V and J calls come from that table; the DNA yielded D and trimming. Counted in this sample were under 85,000 clones; about 82% of them appeared once. The ten biggest clones cover approximately 4.3% of the sample.

Taken from cysteine to phenylalanine, the CDR3 has 13 residues. Kept here is only the CDR3 DNA, which spans 39 bases and is read in frame from base 1. V gives up 3 bases and J gives up 4 bases, and the segment between their germline ends measures 9 bases. The germline V gene (reference sequence) sets CDR1 to MNHEY and CDR2 to SMNVEV. The receptor's source is a woman in her 30s in good health and CMV-seronegative. Material: PBMCs. This receptor chain uses TRBV27 and TRBJ2-5, with the identity of the D gene unclear. The CDR3 reads as follows: CASSLGRRETQYF. The DNA sequence follows: TGTGCCAGCAGTTTGGGCAGGCGAGAGACCCAGTACTTC.